This T cell receptor (beta chain) was recorded in a study of blood T cell repertoires in COVID-19. On the study more broadly: Acute and convalescent COVID-19 samples came from the United States, Italy and Spain. Sources were T cells, B-cell-depleted T cells, or PBMCs; the material itself was cDNA or gDNA.

Measured with immunoSEQ multiplex PCR; TCRdb has only the in-frame clones, and not every one. The sample yields more than 50,000 clones, around 83% seen once. V was clipped by 1 base and J by 0 bases, with 15 bases between them. CDR1 MNHEY and CDR2 SMNVEV come from the germline V gene (reference sequence). This CDR3 contains 17 residues. The sample consisted of peripheral blood. This clonotype was sampled from a woman aged 60 to 75 with acute or convalescent COVID-19. The chain links TRBV27 to TRBJ1-1; weak D call: TRBD1 (5 bases). Here the CDR3 DNA reads TGTGCCAGCAGTTTATGGGGGGTAACGGGGCTGAACACTGAAGCTTTCTTT. It codes for CASSLWGVTGLNTEAFF.